The rows below give T cell receptor beta chains drawn from one sample of a study of identical twins. Via MiXCR, TCRdb re-called the 5' RACE reads, giving one row per CDR3 protein. The profile shows hundreds of thousands of distinct CDR3 sequences, 5.5% to 6.5% of them singletons. Sequenced input: naive T cells sorted from blood. These receptors all come from a man aged 18 to 30 in good health. The CDR3 runs from the conserved cysteine through the conserved F or W. The order of the fields is clone size, D gene, J gene, V gene, CDR3 DNA, CDR3 protein. A D gene is named only where the DNA matches it firmly. Expanded clones are given a class, and other clones once, few, many or no size at all.

clone size: NA
D gene: NA
J gene: TRBJ2-3
V gene: TRBV11-2
CDR3 DNA: TGTGCCAGCAGCTTATCCCCCGGATTGGGCACAGATACGCAGTATTTT
CDR3 protein: CASSLSPGLGTDTQYF

clone size: NA
D gene: NA
J gene: TRBJ1-1
V gene: TRBV10-3
CDR3 DNA: TGTGCCATCAGTGAGAGGACACTGAACACTGAAGCTTTCTTT
CDR3 protein: CAISERTLNTEAFF

clone size: NA
D gene: TRBD2
J gene: TRBJ2-7
V gene: TRBV7-8
CDR3 DNA: TGTGCCAGCCAAATAGCGGGAGCGCGTCTCGAGCAGTACTTC
CDR3 protein: CASQIAGARLEQYF

clone size: many
D gene: TRBD2
J gene: TRBJ2-1
V gene: TRBV6-5
CDR3 DNA: TGTGCCAGCAGTTACGGACTAGCGGGAGGAGGTGAGCAGTTCTTC
CDR3 protein: CASSYGLAGGGEQFF

clone size: many
D gene: NA
J gene: TRBJ1-1
V gene: TRBV28
CDR3 DNA: TGTGCCACCACACAGGGAAGTGAAGCTTTCTTT
CDR3 protein: CATTQGSEAFF

clone size: many
D gene: TRBD1
J gene: TRBJ1-2
V gene: TRBV12-3/TRBV12-4
CDR3 DNA: TGTGCCAGCAGTCCACAGGGGGCGCGAATTTATGGCTACACCTTC
CDR3 protein: CASSPQGARIYGYTF

clone size: many
D gene: TRBD1
J gene: TRBJ2-1
V gene: TRBV29-1
CDR3 DNA: TGCAGCGGACAGGGGGCCTTAAATGAGCAGTTCTTC
CDR3 protein: CSGQGALNEQFF

clone size: many
D gene: NA
J gene: TRBJ1-1
V gene: TRBV12-3/TRBV12-4
CDR3 DNA: TGTGCCAGCAAGGAGGGCACTGAAGCTTTCTTT
CDR3 protein: CASKEGTEAFF

clone size: many
D gene: NA
J gene: TRBJ2-2
V gene: TRBV5-1
CDR3 DNA: TGCGCCAGCAGCTTGTTGGGATCCGGGGAGCTGTTTTTT
CDR3 protein: CASSLLGSGELFF

clone size: NA
D gene: NA
J gene: TRBJ2-1
V gene: TRBV10-3
CDR3 DNA: TGTGCCATCGGGGCGGACAACCTGCGCTCCTACAATGAGCAGTTCTTC
CDR3 protein: CAIGADNLRSYNEQFF

clone size: many
D gene: NA
J gene: TRBJ2-3
V gene: TRBV12-3/TRBV12-4
CDR3 DNA: TGTGCCAGCAGCCACGTCCCCCTCACAGATACGCAGTATTTT
CDR3 protein: CASSHVPLTDTQYF

clone size: many
D gene: NA
J gene: TRBJ1-5
V gene: TRBV10-3
CDR3 DNA: TGTGCCATCAGCCCCCGTGGAGGGGATGGCAATCAGCCCCAGCATTTT
CDR3 protein: CAISPRGGDGNQPQHF

clone size: NA
D gene: NA
J gene: TRBJ1-1
V gene: TRBV3-1
CDR3 DNA: TGTGCCAGCAGCCAACGATCCGGGGCTGAAGCTTTCTTT
CDR3 protein: CASSQRSGAEAFF

clone size: NA
D gene: TRBD2
J gene: TRBJ2-3
V gene: TRBV12-3/TRBV12-4
CDR3 DNA: TGTGCCAGCAGTCAGCGGGAGGGAATTGATACGCAGTATTTT
CDR3 protein: CASSQREGIDTQYF

clone size: many
D gene: NA
J gene: TRBJ2-1
V gene: TRBV12-3/TRBV12-4
CDR3 DNA: TGTGCCAGCAGTTTAACGGGTGAGCAGTTCTTC
CDR3 protein: CASSLTGEQFF

clone size: NA
D gene: TRBD1
J gene: TRBJ1-5
V gene: TRBV12-3/TRBV12-4
CDR3 DNA: TGTGCCAGCAGTAAGACAGGGGGCAATCAGCCCCAGCATTTT
CDR3 protein: CASSKTGGNQPQHF

clone size: many
D gene: NA
J gene: TRBJ2-2
V gene: TRBV18
CDR3 DNA: TGTGCCAGCTCACAGGATAACACCGGGGAGCTGTTTTTT
CDR3 protein: CASSQDNTGELFF

clone size: few
D gene: NA
J gene: TRBJ2-7
V gene: TRBV20-1
CDR3 DNA: TGCAGTGCTAGAGTTAGCGGTAACTCCGAGCAGTACTTC
CDR3 protein: CSARVSGNSEQYF

clone size: NA
D gene: NA
J gene: TRBJ2-5
V gene: TRBV7-9
CDR3 DNA: TGTGCCAGCAGTATCCGACAGTGGAAAGAGACCCAGTACTTC
CDR3 protein: CASSIRQWKETQYF

clone size: few
D gene: NA
J gene: TRBJ2-2
V gene: TRBV5-1
CDR3 DNA: TGCGCCAGCAGCTTGTTAAAGGGAAACACCGGGGAGCTGTTTTTT
CDR3 protein: CASSLLKGNTGELFF

clone size: many
D gene: NA
J gene: TRBJ1-1
V gene: TRBV29-1
CDR3 DNA: TGCAGCGTTGTTTTTTTCAGGGTTCGAATGAACACTGAAGCTTTCTTT
CDR3 protein: CSVVFFRVRMNTEAFF

clone size: NA
D gene: NA
J gene: TRBJ2-7
V gene: TRBV7-9
CDR3 DNA: TGTGCCAGCAGCTTAGTTAGTAGCGACGAGCAGTACTTC
CDR3 protein: CASSLVSSDEQYF

clone size: few
D gene: NA
J gene: TRBJ1-1
V gene: TRBV20-1
CDR3 DNA: TGCAGTGCTGTCATAGGAGGGTTAGGGGCTTTCTTT
CDR3 protein: CSAVIGGLGAFF

clone size: many
D gene: NA
J gene: TRBJ1-1
V gene: TRBV4-2
CDR3 DNA: TGTGCCAGCAGCCAAGAAGGGTCAGGGATCGGGAACACTGAAGCTTTCTTT
CDR3 protein: CASSQEGSGIGNTEAFF

clone size: few
D gene: NA
J gene: TRBJ1-5
V gene: TRBV9
CDR3 DNA: TGTGCCAGCAGCGTAGGGGGGGAACGATATAGCAATCAGCCCCAGCATTTT
CDR3 protein: CASSVGGERYSNQPQHF

clone size: few
D gene: TRBD2
J gene: TRBJ2-7
V gene: TRBV7-2
CDR3 DNA: TGTGCCAGCAGCCAAGACTCTAGCGGGATCTCCTACGAGCAGTACTTC
CDR3 protein: CASSQDSSGISYEQYF

clone size: many
D gene: TRBD1
J gene: TRBJ1-1
V gene: TRBV20-1
CDR3 DNA: TGCAGTGCTATAGGGACAGGGGATACTATGAACACTGAAGCTTTCTTT
CDR3 protein: CSAIGTGDTMNTEAFF

clone size: few
D gene: NA
J gene: TRBJ1-4
V gene: TRBV18
CDR3 DNA: TGTGCCAGCTCACCTGACGATGGAGGATGGAAACTGTTTTTT
CDR3 protein: CASSPDDGGWKLFF

clone size: NA
D gene: NA
J gene: TRBJ2-3
V gene: TRBV4-2
CDR3 DNA: TGTGCCAGCAGCTACCGGAAAGGGGGGACGGGCACAGATACGCAGTATTTT
CDR3 protein: CASSYRKGGTGTDTQYF

clone size: few
D gene: NA
J gene: TRBJ1-5
V gene: TRBV12-3/TRBV12-4
CDR3 DNA: TGTGCCAGCAGTTGGCAGGCGGAGGACCAGCCCCAGCATTTT
CDR3 protein: CASSWQAEDQPQHF

clone size: few
D gene: NA
J gene: TRBJ2-7
V gene: TRBV14
CDR3 DNA: TGTGCCAGCAGCGAAGACGGTGGCTCCTACGAGCAGTACTTC
CDR3 protein: CASSEDGGSYEQYF

clone size: few
D gene: NA
J gene: TRBJ2-7
V gene: TRBV7-2
CDR3 DNA: TGTGCCAGCAGCCCGGGTGGGGCCCACGAGCAGTACTTC
CDR3 protein: CASSPGGAHEQYF

clone size: NA
D gene: TRBD1
J gene: TRBJ2-1
V gene: TRBV7-9
CDR3 DNA: TGTGCCAGCAGCTCCAACAGGGGATCCTACAATGAGCAGTTCTTC
CDR3 protein: CASSSNRGSYNEQFF

clone size: NA
D gene: TRBD1
J gene: TRBJ1-3
V gene: TRBV11-2
CDR3 DNA: TGTGCCAGCAGAGCGGACAGGGAGGGAAACACCATATATTTT
CDR3 protein: CASRADREGNTIYF

clone size: NA
D gene: NA
J gene: TRBJ2-2
V gene: TRBV6-1
CDR3 DNA: TGTGCCAGCCTTCTACCGGGATACGACACCGGGGAGCTGTTTTTT
CDR3 protein: CASLLPGYDTGELFF

clone size: many
D gene: NA
J gene: TRBJ2-1
V gene: TRBV7-3
CDR3 DNA: TGTGCCAGCAGCCGCGGGACCACCAATGAGCAGTTCTTC
CDR3 protein: CASSRGTTNEQFF

clone size: many
D gene: NA
J gene: TRBJ2-1
V gene: TRBV12-3/TRBV12-4
CDR3 DNA: TGTGCCAGCAGTTTTAATTCGGGGATCAATGAGCAGTTCTTC
CDR3 protein: CASSFNSGINEQFF

clone size: NA
D gene: NA
J gene: TRBJ1-5
V gene: TRBV7-6
CDR3 DNA: TGTGCCAGCAGCTTGCTACCGCGCTATAGCAATCAGCCCCAGCATTTT
CDR3 protein: CASSLLPRYSNQPQHF

clone size: NA
D gene: NA
J gene: TRBJ2-1
V gene: TRBV7-8
CDR3 DNA: TGTGCCAGCAGCTTAGCCCAGGGGGGACACCGCAGGCCCAATGAGCAGTTCTTC
CDR3 protein: CASSLAQGGHRRPNEQFF

clone size: few
D gene: NA
J gene: TRBJ2-1
V gene: TRBV25-1
CDR3 DNA: TGTGCCAGCCAGTTTGGCAGAGGACCATACAATGAGCAGTTCTTC
CDR3 protein: CASQFGRGPYNEQFF

clone size: NA
D gene: TRBD1
J gene: TRBJ1-1
V gene: TRBV11-2
CDR3 DNA: TGTGCCAGCAGCTTAAACCTTTGGGCAGGGGGGGTCTTCACTGAAGCTTTCTTT
CDR3 protein: CASSLNLWAGGVFTEAFF

clone size: many
D gene: NA
J gene: TRBJ2-3
V gene: TRBV6-2/TRBV6-3
CDR3 DNA: TGTGCCAGCGGGGCGGGACGCACAGATACGCAGTATTTT
CDR3 protein: CASGAGRTDTQYF

clone size: few
D gene: NA
J gene: TRBJ1-2
V gene: TRBV7-6
CDR3 DNA: TGTGCCAGCAGCTTATCTATCGGAGGACCCTATGGCTACACCTTC
CDR3 protein: CASSLSIGGPYGYTF

clone size: few
D gene: NA
J gene: TRBJ2-1
V gene: TRBV7-2
CDR3 DNA: TGTGCCAGCAGCTTAGGGCTCGACCGCTCCTACAATGAGCAGTTCTTC
CDR3 protein: CASSLGLDRSYNEQFF

clone size: NA
D gene: TRBD2
J gene: TRBJ2-7
V gene: TRBV20-1
CDR3 DNA: TGCAGTGCTAGGCGGGGGACGGGAGACTCCTACGAGCAGTACTTC
CDR3 protein: CSARRGTGDSYEQYF

clone size: many
D gene: NA
J gene: TRBJ2-7
V gene: TRBV7-3
CDR3 DNA: TGTGCCAGCAGCTTAACGGGGTTCGTAGGGTCAGGGACAAGACACTACGAGCAGTACTTC
CDR3 protein: CASSLTGFVGSGTRHYEQYF